These 2 T cell receptor beta chains were sequenced from one sample in a study of sequential checkpoint blockade in melanoma. The method was immunoSEQ multiplex PCR; TCRdb's version includes in-frame clones alone and lacks a portion of them. This repertoire shows about 13,000 clones, roughly 82% found once; its top ten account for around a quarter. Indicated treatment: randomized to nivolumab then ipilimumab (arm A) or the reverse (arm B). The source material was CD8+ T cells sorted from blood (inferred from file names), sampled from a patient given nivolumab and ipilimumab in sequence. These TCRs come from a human donor with melanoma.

The V and J genes are TRBV7-9 and TRBJ2-3; perhaps TRBD2 as D (5 bases). Germline CDR1 reads SEHNR; CDR2 reads FQNEAQ (reference sequence). Trimming removed 1 base from V and 4 bases from J, with 12 bases in between. The CDR3 is 15 residues long. The CDR3: CASSLEIGNADTQYF. CDR3 coding DNA: TGTGCCAGCAGCTTAGAGATCGGGAACGCAGATACGCAGTATTTT.

This chain links TRBV2 with TRBJ2-3; TRBD2 agrees at 13 bases. The CDR3 spans 24 residues. CDR1 SNHLY and CDR2 FYNNEI come from the germline V gene. V was clipped by 4 bases and J by 2 bases; unmatched bases: 27. DNA for the CDR3: TGTGCCAGCAGTGTACGGAGGACTAGCGGGAGTGAGTTATTCCCCGGTCCCGTCACAGATACGCAGTATTTT. Translated, it gives CASSVRRTSGSELFPGPVTDTQYF.